The next 10 T cell receptor beta chains were all read from a single sample in a study of blood T cell repertoires in COVID-19. TCRdb keeps only in-frame clones here, not all; method: immunoSEQ multiplex PCR. This table holds a few hundred thousand clones, 85% to 90% found once. Sequencing was performed on peripheral blood. These receptors all come from a woman in her thirties or forties who had recovered from COVID-19.

CDR3 DNA: TGCAGCGTTACCATAACGGGCACTGAAGCTTTCTTT. Translated: CSVTITGTEAFF. The rearrangement uses TRBV29-1 and TRBJ1-1; no reliable D call. V was shortened by 5 bases and J by 4 bases, with 11 bases between the two germline ends. Germline V lookup: CDR1 SQVTM, CDR2 ANQGSEA. CDR3 length equals 12 residues.

This clone was recorded once. V and J are TRBV6-2 or TRBV6-3 and TRBJ1-2; unclear D gene. The ends were cut back, 6 bases at V and 2 bases at J, with 7 bases in the middle. CDR1 MNHEY and CDR2 SVGEGT come from the germline V gene. CDR3 length: 12 residues. CDR3 sequence: CASSPPNYGYTF. The CDR3 bases are TGTGCCAGCAGCCCCCCGAACTATGGCTACACCTTC.

The chain employs TRBV5-6 and TRBJ1-1; 9 bases match TRBD1. Germline V CDR1 and CDR2: SGHDT, YYEEEE. The V and J ends lost 0 bases and 1 base, in that order; junction bases with no gene match: 10. The CDR3 runs to 18 residues. The chain's CDR3 is CASSLVVWGTGTNTEAFF. CDR3 nucleotide sequence: TGTGCCAGCAGCTTGGTCGTTTGGGGGACAGGGACGAACACTGAAGCTTTCTTT.

This chain joins TRBV19 and TRBJ2-1; no clear D. Germline V gene sequence: CDR1 LNHDA, CDR2 SQIVND (reference sequence). This CDR3 spans 12 amino acids. V lost 5 bases to trimming and J lost 8 bases, with 10 bases between them. CDR3 protein: CASSSPPDEQFF. The CDR3 nucleotides read TGTGCCAGTAGTTCGCCCCCAGATGAGCAGTTCTTC.

This clone has a single count. This chain links TRBV27 with TRBJ1-1; 10 bases are shared with TRBD1. The CDR3 contains 14 residues. From germline, CDR1 is MNHEY and CDR2 SMNVEV (reference sequence). Trimming cost V 5 bases and J 5 bases; bases outside gene matches: 5. The CDR3 DNA follows: TGTGCCAGCAGTGCGGGACAGGGGCGGACTGAAGCTTTCTTT. Protein sequence: CASSAGQGRTEAFF.

This chain connects TRBV12-3 or TRBV12-4 to TRBJ1-4; D not resolved. The CDR3 is 11 amino acids. Trimming stripped 8 bases from V and 14 bases from J, with 15 bases between. The CDR3 loop reads CASHRRVRLFF. DNA of the CDR3: TGTGCCAGCCACCGCCGGGTGAGGCTGTTTTTT.

The gene calls are TRBV6-5 and TRBJ2-7; TRBD1 matches at 10 bases. CDR3 length: 16 amino acids. The trim removed 0 bases at V and 7 bases at J, leaving 9 bases unmatched. Germline assignment: CDR1 MNHEY and CDR2 SVGAGI. CDR3 sequence (DNA): TGTGCCAGCAGTTACTCGCGGTCGGGGGGACAGGGGGAGCAGTACTTC. This translates into CASSYSRSGGQGEQYF.

The chain carries TRBV4-2 and TRBJ1-2, with D unclear. Germline V gene data show CDR1 as LGHNA and CDR2 as YNFKEQ. With 4 bases removed from V and 4 bases from J, the gap between germline ends came to 10 bases. CDR3 length: 13 amino acids. The CDR3 region is CASSPPGSYGYTF. The CDR3 nucleotides are TGTGCCAGCAGCCCCCCGGGGAGCTATGGCTACACCTTC.

The chain is built from TRBV11-3 and TRBJ1-2, with TRBD1 matching over 12 bases. The V gene end was trimmed by 5 bases and the J gene end by 6 bases; junction bases not matched to a gene: 7. CDR1 and CDR2 from the germline V gene are SGHNT and YENEEA. The CDR3 is 15 amino acids. The DNA of the CDR3 is TGTGCCAGCAGCGAACCGGGACAGGGGGCGGATGGCTACACCTTC. The encoded protein is CASSEPGQGADGYTF. Variable domain in full (rest from reference TRBV11-3 and TRBJ1-2): EAGVVQSPRYKIIEKKQPVAFWCNPISGHNTLYWYLQNLGQGPELLIRYENEEAVDDSQLPKDRFSAERLKGVDSTLKIQPAELGDSAVYLCASSEPGQGADGYTFGSGTRLTVV.

The J gene is TRBJ2-3, the V gene TRBV4-2, with 7 bases matching TRBD2. J was trimmed by 5 bases and V by 3 bases; bases with no gene match: 5. CDR3 length equals 14 residues. Per germline, CDR1 LGHNA and CDR2 YNFKEQ. The DNA for the CDR3 is TGTGCCAGCAGCCAGAGCGGGATTGAAGATACGCAGTATTTT. This encodes CASSQSGIEDTQYF.